The rows below give T cell receptor beta chains drawn from one sample of a study of T cells after yellow fever vaccination. TCRdb ran MiXCR on the 5' RACE reads and lists one entry per CDR3 protein. The table lists 400,000 to 450,000 distinct CDR3 sequences, roughly a sixth of them singletons, with 18% in the top ten. This sample comprised PBMCs, obtained before the yellow fever booster vaccination. Every receptor here comes from a man in his late teens or twenties who received the YFV17D yellow fever vaccine. CDR3s include the opening cysteine and the closing phenylalanine or tryptophan. The D gene is left open where the match is weak. Size is stated for part of the rows, as once, few or many counts, or as a class when the clone is expanded.

d_call	v_call	clone_size	j_call	cdr3_aa	cdr3_nt
NA	TRBV6-6	NA	TRBJ1-2	CASSYGLFNYGYTF	TGTGCCAGCAGTTACGGATTATTTAACTATGGCTACACCTTC
TRBD2	TRBV27	NA	TRBJ2-1	CASSLVLAGGPIEQFF	TGTGCCAGCAGTTTAGTTTTAGCGGGGGGGCCTATTGAGCAGTTCTTC
NA	TRBV27	few	TRBJ2-3	CASSRRTSTDTQYF	TGTGCCAGCAGCCGTAGGACTAGCACAGATACGCAGTATTTT
NA	TRBV4-3	NA	TRBJ1-2	CASSQDTGAGVILGYGYTF	TGCGCCAGCAGCCAAGACACCGGGGCCGGGGTCATTTTGGGCTATGGCTACACCTTC
NA	TRBV6-2/TRBV6-3	NA	TRBJ2-7	CASNLAGGYEQYF	TGTGCCAGCAACCTCGCCGGGGGCTACGAGCAGTACTTC
TRBD1	TRBV4-3	many	TRBJ1-5	CASSSDRASQPQHF	TGCGCCAGCAGCTCGGACAGGGCGAGTCAGCCCCAGCATTTT
TRBD1	TRBV6-6	NA	TRBJ1-1	CASSYPQGSSEAFF	TGTGCCAGCAGTTACCCACAGGGGAGCAGTGAAGCTTTCTTT
TRBD1	TRBV12-3/TRBV12-4	NA	TRBJ1-1	CASSPTGIEAFF	TGTGCCAGCAGCCCGACAGGGATTGAAGCTTTCTTT
NA	TRBV7-2	NA	TRBJ1-2	CASSADVRGYTF	TGTGCCAGCAGCGCCGACGTTAGGGGCTACACCTTC
TRBD2	TRBV7-6	few	TRBJ2-3	CASTSGWRGGRENTDTQYF	TGTGCCAGCACCTCCGGGTGGCGGGGGGGCCGCGAGAACACAGATACGCAGTATTTT
TRBD1	TRBV7-8	NA	TRBJ2-4	CASSWRTGKFQYF	TGTGCCAGCTCCTGGCGGACAGGGAAGTTTCAGTACTTC
NA	TRBV6-1	few	TRBJ1-6	CASTRTESSPLHF	TGTGCCAGCACCCGGACAGAATCTTCACCCCTCCACTTT
NA	TRBV12-3/TRBV12-4	NA	TRBJ1-4	CASSLGDDSVYEKLFF	TGTGCCAGCAGTTTGGGGGACGACTCGGTATATGAAAAACTGTTTTTT
TRBD2	TRBV7-8	once	TRBJ2-5	CASSLAGAGGLETQYF	TGTGCCAGCAGCTTAGCGGGAGCGGGGGGCCTGGAGACCCAGTACTTC
NA	TRBV12-5	NA	TRBJ2-2	CASGFSVNTGELFF	TGTGCTAGTGGTTTTTCAGTCAACACCGGGGAGCTGTTTTTT
NA	TRBV20-1	few	TRBJ2-2	CSARDNANTGELFF	TGCAGTGCTCGGGACAACGCGAACACCGGGGAGCTGTTTTTT
TRBD1	TRBV9	few	TRBJ1-6	CASSAQEDRVFISSYNSPLHF	TGTGCCAGCAGCGCGCAGGAAGACAGGGTTTTTATTAGCTCCTATAATTCACCCCTCCACTTT
NA	TRBV11-2	few	TRBJ2-2	CASSLEGSGNTGELFF	TGTGCCAGCAGCTTAGAGGGTAGCGGGAACACCGGGGAGCTGTTTTTT
TRBD1	TRBV7-3	NA	TRBJ2-1	CASSQDRDNEQFF	TGTGCCAGCAGTCAAGACAGGGACAATGAGCAGTTCTTC
TRBD1	TRBV19	few	TRBJ1-2	CASSLGTGNGYTF	TGTGCCAGTAGTCTTGGGACAGGGAATGGCTACACCTTC
NA	TRBV6-2/TRBV6-3	NA	TRBJ2-3	CASALGGSSTDTQYF	TGTGCCAGCGCTCTTGGGGGGTCTAGCACAGATACGCAGTATTTT
NA	TRBV5-1	few	TRBJ1-1	CASTGHGIGDTEAFF	TGCGCCAGCACGGGGCACGGGATTGGGGACACTGAAGCTTTCTTT
NA	TRBV29-1	few	TRBJ2-4	CSVEAGAPKNIQYF	TGCAGCGTTGAAGCGGGGGCTCCCAAAAACATTCAGTACTTC
NA	TRBV4-3	NA	TRBJ1-3	CASSTNAPALGGNTIYF	TGCGCCAGCAGCACTAACGCACCGGCCCTCGGGGGAAACACCATATATTTT
TRBD1	TRBV2	NA	TRBJ1-1	CATAGQGNTEAFF	TGTGCCACCGCCGGACAGGGAAACACTGAAGCTTTCTTT
NA	TRBV29-1	NA	TRBJ1-1	CSVDENTEAFF	TGCAGCGTAGACGAGAACACTGAAGCTTTCTTT